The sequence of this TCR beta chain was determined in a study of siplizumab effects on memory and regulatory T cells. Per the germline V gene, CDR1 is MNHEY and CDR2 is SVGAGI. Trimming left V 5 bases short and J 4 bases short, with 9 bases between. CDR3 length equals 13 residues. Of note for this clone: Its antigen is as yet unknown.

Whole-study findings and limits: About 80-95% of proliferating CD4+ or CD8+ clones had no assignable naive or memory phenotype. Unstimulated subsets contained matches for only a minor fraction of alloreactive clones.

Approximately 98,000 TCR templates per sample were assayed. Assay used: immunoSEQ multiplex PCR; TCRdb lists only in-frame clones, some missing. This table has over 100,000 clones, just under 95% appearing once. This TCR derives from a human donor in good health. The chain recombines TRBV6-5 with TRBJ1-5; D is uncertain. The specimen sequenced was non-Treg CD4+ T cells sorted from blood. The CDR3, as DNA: TGTGCCAGCAGTGAAGGGAAAAATCAGCCCCAGCATTTT. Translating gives CASSEGKNQPQHF.